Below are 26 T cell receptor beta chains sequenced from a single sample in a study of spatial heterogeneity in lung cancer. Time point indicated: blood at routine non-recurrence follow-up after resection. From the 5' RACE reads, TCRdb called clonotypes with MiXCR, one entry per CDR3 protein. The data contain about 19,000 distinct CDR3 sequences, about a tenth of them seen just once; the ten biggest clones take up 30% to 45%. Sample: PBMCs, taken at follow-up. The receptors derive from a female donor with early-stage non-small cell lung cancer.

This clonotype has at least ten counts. The CDR3 DNA reads as TGTGCCAGCAGCCCAGCTGCCATTAGCGGGAGGGCCCCGGCAGATACGCAGTATTTT. Protein product: CASSPAAISGRAPADTQYF. The chain couples TRBV7-9 to TRBJ2-3; TRBD2 agrees at 11 bases. Germline CDR1 reads SEHNR; CDR2 reads FQNEAQ (reference sequence). J lost 4 bases, V lost 5 bases, and 17 bases had no gene match. This CDR3 region has 19 residues.

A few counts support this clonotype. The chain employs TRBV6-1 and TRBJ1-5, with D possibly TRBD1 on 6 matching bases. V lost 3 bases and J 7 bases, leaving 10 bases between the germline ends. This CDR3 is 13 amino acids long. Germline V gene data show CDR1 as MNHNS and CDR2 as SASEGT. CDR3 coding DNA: TGTGCCAGCAGTGATTGGGGGGCCCAGCCCCAGCATTTT. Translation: CASSDWGAQPQHF.

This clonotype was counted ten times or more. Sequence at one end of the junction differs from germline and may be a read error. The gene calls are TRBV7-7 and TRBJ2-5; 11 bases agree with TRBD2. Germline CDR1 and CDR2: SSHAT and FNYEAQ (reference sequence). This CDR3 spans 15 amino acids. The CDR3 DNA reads TGTGCTAGCAGCCCTACTAGCGGGAGTCGGGAGACCCAGTACTTC. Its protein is CASSPTSGSRETQYF.

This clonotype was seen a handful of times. Written as DNA, the CDR3 is TGTGCCAGCAGGACCCTAGACCTGACAGGGGACACCTATGGCTACACCTTC. Translation gives CASRTLDLTGDTYGYTF. This chain uses TRBV2 with TRBJ1-2, with 8 bases matching TRBD1. CDR1 and CDR2 (germline): SNHLY, FYNNEI. Trimming at V came to 6 bases and at J to 4 bases, leaving 16 bases not matched to a gene. There are 17 residues in the CDR3.

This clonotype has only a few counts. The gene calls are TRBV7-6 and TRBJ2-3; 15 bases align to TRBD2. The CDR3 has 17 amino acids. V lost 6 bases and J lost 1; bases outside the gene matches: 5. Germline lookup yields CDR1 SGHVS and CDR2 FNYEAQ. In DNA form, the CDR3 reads TGTGCCAGCAGTCCGGGACTAGCGGGGGGCCGCACAGATACGCAGTATTTT. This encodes CASSPGLAGGRTDTQYF.

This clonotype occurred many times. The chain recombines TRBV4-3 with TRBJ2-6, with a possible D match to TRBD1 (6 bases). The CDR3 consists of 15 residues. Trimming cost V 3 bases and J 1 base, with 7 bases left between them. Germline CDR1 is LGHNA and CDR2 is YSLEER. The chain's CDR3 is CASSQRGSGANVLTF. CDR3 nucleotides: TGCGCCAGCAGCCAGAGGGGGTCTGGGGCCAACGTCCTGACTTTC.

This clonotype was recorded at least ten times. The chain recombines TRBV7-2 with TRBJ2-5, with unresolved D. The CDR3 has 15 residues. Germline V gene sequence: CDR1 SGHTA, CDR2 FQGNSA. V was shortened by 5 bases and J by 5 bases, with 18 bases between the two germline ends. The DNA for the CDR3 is TGTGCCAGCAGCAGCCCCGGGTCCTATGGGGAGACCCAGTACTTC. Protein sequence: CASSSPGSYGETQYF.

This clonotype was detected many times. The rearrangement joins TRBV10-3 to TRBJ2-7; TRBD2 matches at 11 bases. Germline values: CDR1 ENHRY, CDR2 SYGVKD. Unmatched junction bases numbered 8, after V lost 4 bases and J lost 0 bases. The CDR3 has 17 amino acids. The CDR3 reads CAISAPGLAGSSYEQYF. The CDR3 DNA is TGTGCCATCAGTGCCCCCGGACTAGCGGGTAGCTCCTACGAGCAGTACTTC.

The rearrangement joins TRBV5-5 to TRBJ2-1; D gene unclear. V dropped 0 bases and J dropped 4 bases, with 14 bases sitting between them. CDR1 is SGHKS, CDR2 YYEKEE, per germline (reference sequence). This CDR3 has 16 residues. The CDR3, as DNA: TGTGCCAGCAGCTTGGGGTCCTCTACTCTGTACAATGAGCAGTTCTTC. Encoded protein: CASSLGSSTLYNEQFF.

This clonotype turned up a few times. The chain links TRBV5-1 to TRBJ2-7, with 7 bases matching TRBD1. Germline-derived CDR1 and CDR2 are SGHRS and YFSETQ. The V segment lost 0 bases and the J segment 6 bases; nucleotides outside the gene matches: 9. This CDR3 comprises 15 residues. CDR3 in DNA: TGCGCCAGCAGCTTGGCAGGGGGTACTTCGGGCGAGCAGTACTTC. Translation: CASSLAGGTSGEQYF.

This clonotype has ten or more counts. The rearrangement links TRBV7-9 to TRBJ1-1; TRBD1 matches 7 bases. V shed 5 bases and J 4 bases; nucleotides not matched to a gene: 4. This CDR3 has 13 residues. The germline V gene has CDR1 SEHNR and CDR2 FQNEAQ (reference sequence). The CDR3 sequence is CASSPTGVTEAFF. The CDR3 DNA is TGTGCCAGCAGCCCAACAGGGGTCACTGAAGCTTTCTTT.

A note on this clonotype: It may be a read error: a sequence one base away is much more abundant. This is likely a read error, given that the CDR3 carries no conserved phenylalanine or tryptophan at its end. CDR3 amino acids: CASSGGAKDTQYI. The CDR3 coding sequence is TGTGCCAGCAGCGGGGGGGCGAAAGATACGCAGTATATT. This chain joins TRBV6-2 or TRBV6-3 and TRBJ2-3, with 8 bases that match TRBD2. This CDR3 spans 13 amino acids. Germline trimming cut 6 bases from V and 5 bases from J; bases unmatched to any gene: 4. Germline CDR1 and CDR2: MNHEY and SVGEGT.

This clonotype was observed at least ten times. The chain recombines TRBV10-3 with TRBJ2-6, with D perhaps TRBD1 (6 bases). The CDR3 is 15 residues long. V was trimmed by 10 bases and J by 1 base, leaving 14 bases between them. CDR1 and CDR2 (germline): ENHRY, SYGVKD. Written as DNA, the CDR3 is TGTGCCAGCCAGGGGACGACTTCTGGGGCCAACGTCCTGACTTTC. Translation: CASQGTTSGANVLTF.

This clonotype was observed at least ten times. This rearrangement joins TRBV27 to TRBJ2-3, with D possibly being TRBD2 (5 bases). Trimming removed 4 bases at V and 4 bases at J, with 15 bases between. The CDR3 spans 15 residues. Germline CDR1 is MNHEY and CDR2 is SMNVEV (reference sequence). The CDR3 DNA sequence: TGTGCCAGCAGTTCCGGGGTAGCTCCCTCAGATACGCAGTATTTT. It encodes CASSSGVAPSDTQYF.

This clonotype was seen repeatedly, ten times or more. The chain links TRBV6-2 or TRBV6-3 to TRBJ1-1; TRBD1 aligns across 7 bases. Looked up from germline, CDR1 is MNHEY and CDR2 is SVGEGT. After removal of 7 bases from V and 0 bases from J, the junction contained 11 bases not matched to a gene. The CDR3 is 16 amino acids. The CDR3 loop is CASIQDRVGLNTEAFF. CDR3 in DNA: TGTGCCAGCATCCAAGACAGGGTCGGCCTGAACACTGAAGCTTTCTTT.

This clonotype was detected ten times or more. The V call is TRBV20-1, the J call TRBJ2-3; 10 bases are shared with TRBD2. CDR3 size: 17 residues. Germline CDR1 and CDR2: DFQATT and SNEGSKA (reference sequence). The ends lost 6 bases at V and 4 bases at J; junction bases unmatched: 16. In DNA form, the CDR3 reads TGCAGTGCACAATCAGCGGGAGGGCCCAGGCAAGCAGATACGCAGTATTTT. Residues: CSAQSAGGPRQADTQYF.

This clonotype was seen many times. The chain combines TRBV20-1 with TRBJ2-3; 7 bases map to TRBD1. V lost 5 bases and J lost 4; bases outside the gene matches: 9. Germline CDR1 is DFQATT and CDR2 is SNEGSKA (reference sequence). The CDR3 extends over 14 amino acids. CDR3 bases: TGCAGTGCTTTTGACAGGGAGAGTGCAGATACGCAGTATTTT. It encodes CSAFDRESADTQYF.

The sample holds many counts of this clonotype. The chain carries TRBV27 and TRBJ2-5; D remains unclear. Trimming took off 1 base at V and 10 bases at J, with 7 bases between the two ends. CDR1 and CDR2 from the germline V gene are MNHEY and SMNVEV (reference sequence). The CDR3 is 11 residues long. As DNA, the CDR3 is TGTGCCAGCAGTTTATGCCCCTGCCAGTACTTC. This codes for CASSLCPCQYF.

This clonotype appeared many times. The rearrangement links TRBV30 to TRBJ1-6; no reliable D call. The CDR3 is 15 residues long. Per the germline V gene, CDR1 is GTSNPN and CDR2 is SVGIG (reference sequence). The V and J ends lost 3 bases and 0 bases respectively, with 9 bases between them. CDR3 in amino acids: CAWRILGSYNSPLHF. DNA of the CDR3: TGTGCCTGGAGGATCCTTGGCTCCTATAATTCACCCCTCCACTTT.

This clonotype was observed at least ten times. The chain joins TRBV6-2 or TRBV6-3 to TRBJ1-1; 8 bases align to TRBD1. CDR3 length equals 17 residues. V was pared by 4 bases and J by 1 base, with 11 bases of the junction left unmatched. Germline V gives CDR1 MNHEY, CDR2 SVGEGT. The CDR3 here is CASSSTPRTGKNTEAFF. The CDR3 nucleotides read TGTGCCAGCAGTTCCACCCCGCGGACAGGGAAGAACACTGAAGCTTTCTTT.

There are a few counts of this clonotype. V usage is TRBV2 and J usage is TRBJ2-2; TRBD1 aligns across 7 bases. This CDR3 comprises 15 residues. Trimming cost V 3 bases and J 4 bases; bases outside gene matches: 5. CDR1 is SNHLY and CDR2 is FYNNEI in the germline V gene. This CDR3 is CASSDGAGGTGELFF. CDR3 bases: TGTGCCAGCAGTGATGGGGCAGGGGGCACCGGGGAGCTGTTTTTT.

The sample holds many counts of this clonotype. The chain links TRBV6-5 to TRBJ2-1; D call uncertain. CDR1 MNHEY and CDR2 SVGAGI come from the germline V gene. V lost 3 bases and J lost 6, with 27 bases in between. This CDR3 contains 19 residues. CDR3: CASSYFPARRSSSGNEQFF. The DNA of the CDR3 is TGTGCCAGCAGTTATTTCCCGGCCAGGAGATCCTCCAGTGGCAATGAGCAGTTCTTC.

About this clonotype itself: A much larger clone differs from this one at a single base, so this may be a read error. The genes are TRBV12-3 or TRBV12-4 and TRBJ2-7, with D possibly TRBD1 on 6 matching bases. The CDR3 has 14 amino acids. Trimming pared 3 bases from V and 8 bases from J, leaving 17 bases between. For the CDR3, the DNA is TGTGCCAGCAGTTTTAGGCAGGGGAACACCAAGCAGTACTTC. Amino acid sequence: CASSFRQGNTKQYF.

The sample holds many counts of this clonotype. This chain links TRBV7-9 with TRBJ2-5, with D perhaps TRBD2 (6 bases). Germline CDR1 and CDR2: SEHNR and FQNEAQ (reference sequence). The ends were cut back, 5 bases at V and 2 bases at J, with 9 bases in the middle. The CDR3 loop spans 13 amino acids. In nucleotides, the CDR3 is TGTGCCAGCAGCATGGCGGGACAAGAGACCCAGTACTTC. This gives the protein CASSMAGQETQYF.

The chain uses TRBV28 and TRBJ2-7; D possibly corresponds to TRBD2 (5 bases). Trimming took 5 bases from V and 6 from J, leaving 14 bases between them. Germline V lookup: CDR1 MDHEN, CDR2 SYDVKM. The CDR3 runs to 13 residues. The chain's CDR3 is CASSRLAPAEQYF. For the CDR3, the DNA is TGTGCCAGCAGTCGTCTAGCCCCCGCCGAGCAGTACTTC.

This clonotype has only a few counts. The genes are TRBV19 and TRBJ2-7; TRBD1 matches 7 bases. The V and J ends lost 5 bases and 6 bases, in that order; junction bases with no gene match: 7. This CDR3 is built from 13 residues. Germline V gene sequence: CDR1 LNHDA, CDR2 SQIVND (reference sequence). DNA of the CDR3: TGTGCCAGTAGTGCAACAAGGACAGGCGAGCAGTACTTC. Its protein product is CASSATRTGEQYF. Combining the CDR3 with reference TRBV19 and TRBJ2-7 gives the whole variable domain DGGITQSPKYLFRKEGQNVTLSCEQNLNHDAMYWYRQDPGQGLRLIYYSQIVNDFQKGDIAEGYSVSREKKESFPLTVTSAQKNPTAFYLCASSATRTGEQYFGPGTRLTVT.